The 7 T cell receptor beta chains below were found in one sample sequenced in a study of T cell changes during pregnancy in multiple sclerosis. The protocol was immunoSEQ multiplex PCR, while the TCRdb copy is restricted to in-frame clones and leaves out a portion. The table lists fewer than 150,000 clones, around 95% of them singletons. Specimen: peripheral blood, collected after pregnancy. The receptors come from a female donor with multiple sclerosis, enrolled in a pregnancy study.

On this clone: The sample has other DNA sequences that encode this CDR3 too. The chain recombines TRBV27 with TRBJ2-7; D gene ambiguous. The CDR3 consists of 15 residues. Germline-derived CDR1 and CDR2 are MNHEY and SMNVEV (reference sequence). Deletions cut 5 bases from V and 0 bases from J, with 14 bases between. The CDR3 DNA reads TGTGCCAGCAGTCCTCGACATTTCTTCTCCTACGAGCAGTACTTC. This gives the protein CASSPRHFFSYEQYF.

This chain uses TRBV27 with TRBJ2-4, with TRBD1 identical over 8 bases. This CDR3 is 19 amino acids long. In germline, CDR1 is MNHEY, CDR2 SMNVEV (reference sequence). Germline trimming cut 3 bases from V and 2 bases from J; bases unmatched to any gene: 15. CDR3 loop: CASSFSSGGTDSSKNIQYF. DNA for the CDR3: TGTGCCAGCAGTTTTAGTTCAGGGGGCACGGATTCTTCCAAAAACATTCAGTACTTC.

The chain is built from TRBV5-1 and TRBJ1-3; D is unresolved. CDR1 SGHRS and CDR2 YFSETQ come from the germline V gene. The length of the CDR3 is 12 residues. With 4 bases removed from V and 8 bases from J, the gap between germline ends came to 10 bases. As DNA, the CDR3 is TGCGCCAGCAGCCGTTCCGGGGACACCATATATTTT. Its protein is CASSRSGDTIYF.

The V call is TRBV6-1, the J call TRBJ2-7; D unclear. Between the trimmed V and J ends, which lost 6 bases and 4 bases, there was a span of 13 bases. This CDR3 region has 13 residues. The germline gives CDR1 MNHNS, CDR2 SASEGT. CDR3 in amino acids: CASSTWRGYEQYF. The DNA of the CDR3 is TGTGCCAGCAGCACATGGAGAGGATACGAGCAGTACTTC.

V gene TRBV28 combines with J gene TRBJ2-7, with D maybe TRBD2 (5 bases). The germline CDR1 and CDR2 sequences are MDHEN and SYDVKM. The germline V and J ends were trimmed by 1 base and 7 bases, with 5 bases remaining between them. The CDR3 loop spans 11 amino acids. CDR3 amino acids: CASSLSGEQYF. The CDR3 region has the DNA TGTGCCAGCAGTTTATCGGGAGAGCAGTACTTC.

This chain uses TRBV27 with TRBJ2-7; TRBD1 agrees at 9 bases. The CDR3 is 15 residues long. V dropped 6 bases and J dropped 0; count of bases not matched to a gene: 6. Per the germline V gene, CDR1 is MNHEY and CDR2 is SMNVEV (reference sequence). The CDR3 DNA sequence: TGTGCCAGCAGGCATGGGACAGGGAGCTCCTACGAGCAGTACTTC. Amino acids: CASRHGTGSSYEQYF.

The chain's CDR3 is CASKAGGKNEQFF. CDR3 DNA: TGTGCCAGCAAGGCGGGAGGGAAGAATGAGCAGTTCTTC. The chain links TRBV25-1 to TRBJ2-1; 9 bases agree with TRBD2. V was pared by 7 bases and J by 7 bases, with 5 bases of the junction left unmatched. The length of the CDR3 is 13 residues. Germline loops: CDR1 MGHDK, CDR2 SYGVNS.